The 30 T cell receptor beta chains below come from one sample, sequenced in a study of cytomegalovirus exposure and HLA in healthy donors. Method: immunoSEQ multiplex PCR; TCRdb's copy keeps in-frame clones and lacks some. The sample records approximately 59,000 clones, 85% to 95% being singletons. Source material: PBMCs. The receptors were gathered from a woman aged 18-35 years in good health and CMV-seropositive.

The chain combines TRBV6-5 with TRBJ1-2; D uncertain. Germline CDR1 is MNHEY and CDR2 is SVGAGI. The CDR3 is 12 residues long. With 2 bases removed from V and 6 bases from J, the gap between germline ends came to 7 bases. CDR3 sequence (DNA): TGTGCCAGCAGTTACGAGGGAAATGGCTACACCTTC. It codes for CASSYEGNGYTF.

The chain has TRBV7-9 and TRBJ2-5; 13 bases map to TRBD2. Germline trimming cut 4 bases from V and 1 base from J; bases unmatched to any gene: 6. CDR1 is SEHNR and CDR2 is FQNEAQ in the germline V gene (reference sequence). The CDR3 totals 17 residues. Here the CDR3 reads CASSSLTSGGSQETQYF. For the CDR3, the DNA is TGTGCCAGCAGCTCTTTGACTAGCGGGGGGTCCCAAGAGACCCAGTACTTC. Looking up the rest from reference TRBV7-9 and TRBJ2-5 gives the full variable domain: DTGVSQNPRHKITKRGQNVTFRCDPISEHNRLYWYRQTLGQGPEFLTYFQNEAQLEKSRLLSDRFSAERPKGSFSTLEIQRTEQGDSAMYLCASSSLTSGGSQETQYFGPGTRLLVL.

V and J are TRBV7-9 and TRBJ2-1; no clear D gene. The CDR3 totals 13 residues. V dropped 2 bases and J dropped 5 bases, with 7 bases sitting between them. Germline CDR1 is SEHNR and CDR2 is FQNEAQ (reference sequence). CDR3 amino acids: CASSLTQNNEQFF. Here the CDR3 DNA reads TGTGCCAGCAGCTTAACACAGAACAATGAGCAGTTCTTC.

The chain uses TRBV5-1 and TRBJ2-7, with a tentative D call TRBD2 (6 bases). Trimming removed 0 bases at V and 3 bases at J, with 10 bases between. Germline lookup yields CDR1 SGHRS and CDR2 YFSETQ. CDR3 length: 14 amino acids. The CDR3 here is CASSLAPGDYEQYF. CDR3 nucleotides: TGCGCCAGCAGCTTGGCCCCGGGGGACTACGAGCAGTACTTC. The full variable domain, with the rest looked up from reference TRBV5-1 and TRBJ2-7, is KAGVTQTPRYLIKTRGQQVTLSCSPISGHRSVSWYQQTPGQGLQFLFEYFSETQRNKGNFPGRFSGRQFSNSRSEMNVSTLELGDSALYLCASSLAPGDYEQYFGPGTRLTVT.

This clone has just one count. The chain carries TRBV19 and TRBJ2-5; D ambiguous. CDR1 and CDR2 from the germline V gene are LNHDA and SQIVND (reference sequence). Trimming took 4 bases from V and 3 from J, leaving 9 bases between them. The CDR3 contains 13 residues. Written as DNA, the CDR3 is TGTGCCAGTAGTAGCCTAGTGGAAGAGACCCAGTACTTC. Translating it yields CASSSLVEETQYF.

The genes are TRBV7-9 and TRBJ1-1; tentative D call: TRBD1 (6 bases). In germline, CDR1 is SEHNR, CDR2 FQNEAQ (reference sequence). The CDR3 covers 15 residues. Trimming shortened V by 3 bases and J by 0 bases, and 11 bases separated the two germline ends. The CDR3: CASSLKDRLNTEAFF. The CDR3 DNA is TGTGCCAGCAGCTTGAAAGACAGGCTGAACACTGAAGCTTTCTTT.

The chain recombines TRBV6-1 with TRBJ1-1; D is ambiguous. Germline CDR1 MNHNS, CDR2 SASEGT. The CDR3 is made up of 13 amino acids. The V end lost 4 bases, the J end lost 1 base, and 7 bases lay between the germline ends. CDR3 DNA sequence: TGTGCCAGCAGTGTTTACGGGAACACTGAAGCTTTCTTT. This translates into CASSVYGNTEAFF.

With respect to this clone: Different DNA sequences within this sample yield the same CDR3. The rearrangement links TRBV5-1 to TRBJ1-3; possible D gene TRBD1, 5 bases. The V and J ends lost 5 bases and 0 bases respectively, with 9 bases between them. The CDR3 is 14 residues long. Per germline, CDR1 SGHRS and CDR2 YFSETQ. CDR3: CASSSDSSGNTIYF. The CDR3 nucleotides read TGCGCCAGCAGTTCCGACAGCTCTGGAAACACCATATATTTT.

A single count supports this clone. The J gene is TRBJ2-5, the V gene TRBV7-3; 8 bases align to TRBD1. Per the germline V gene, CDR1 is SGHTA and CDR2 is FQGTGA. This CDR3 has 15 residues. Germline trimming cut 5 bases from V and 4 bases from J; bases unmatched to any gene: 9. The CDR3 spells CASSPSGQGGETQYF. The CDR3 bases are TGTGCCAGCAGCCCGTCCGGACAGGGTGGAGAGACCCAGTACTTC. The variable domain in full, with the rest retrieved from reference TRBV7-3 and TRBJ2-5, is GAGVSQTPSNKVTEKGKYVELRCDPISGHTALYWYRQSLGQGPEFLIYFQGTGAADDSGLPNDRFFAVRPEGSVSTLKIQRTERGDSAVYLCASSPSGQGGETQYFGPGTRLLVL.

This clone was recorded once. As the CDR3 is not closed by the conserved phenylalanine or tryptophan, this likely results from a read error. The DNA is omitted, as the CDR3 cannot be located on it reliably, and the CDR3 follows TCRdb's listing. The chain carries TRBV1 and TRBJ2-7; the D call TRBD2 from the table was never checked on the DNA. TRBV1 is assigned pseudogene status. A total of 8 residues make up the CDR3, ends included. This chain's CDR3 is CTGDLPSS.

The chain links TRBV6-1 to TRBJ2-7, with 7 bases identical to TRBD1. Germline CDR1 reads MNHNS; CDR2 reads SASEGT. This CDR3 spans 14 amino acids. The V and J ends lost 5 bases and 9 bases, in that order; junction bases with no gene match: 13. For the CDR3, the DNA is TGTGCCAGCAGTCCCGACAGGGCCGTTTTGGGGCAGTACTTC. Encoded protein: CASSPDRAVLGQYF.

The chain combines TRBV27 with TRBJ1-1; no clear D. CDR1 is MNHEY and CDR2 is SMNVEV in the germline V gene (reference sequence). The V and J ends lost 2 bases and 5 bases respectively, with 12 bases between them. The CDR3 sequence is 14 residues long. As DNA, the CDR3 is TGTGCCAGCAGTTTAAGTAGAGGCGGGACTGAAGCTTTCTTT. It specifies CASSLSRGGTEAFF.

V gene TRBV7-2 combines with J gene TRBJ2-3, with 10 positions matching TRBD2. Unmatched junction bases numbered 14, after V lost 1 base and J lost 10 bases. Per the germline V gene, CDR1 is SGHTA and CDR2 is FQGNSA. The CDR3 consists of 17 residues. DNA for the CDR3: TGTGCCAGCAGCTTAGTTTTCCTAGCGGGGGCACAGGGGGCGCAGTATTTT. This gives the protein CASSLVFLAGAQGAQYF.

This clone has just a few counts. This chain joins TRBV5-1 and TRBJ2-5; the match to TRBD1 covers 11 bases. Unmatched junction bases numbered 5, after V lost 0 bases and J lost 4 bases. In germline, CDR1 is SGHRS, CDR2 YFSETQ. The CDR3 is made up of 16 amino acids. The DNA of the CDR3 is TGCGCCAGCAGCTTGGGAGGGACAGGGGGACCAGAGACCCAGTACTTC. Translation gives CASSLGGTGGPETQYF.

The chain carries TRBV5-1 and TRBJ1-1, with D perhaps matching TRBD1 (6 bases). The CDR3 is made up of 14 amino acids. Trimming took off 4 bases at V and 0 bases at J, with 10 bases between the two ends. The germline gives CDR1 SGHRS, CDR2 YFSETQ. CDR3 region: CASSADSLNTEAFF. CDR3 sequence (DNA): TGCGCCAGCAGCGCGGACAGCCTGAACACTGAAGCTTTCTTT.

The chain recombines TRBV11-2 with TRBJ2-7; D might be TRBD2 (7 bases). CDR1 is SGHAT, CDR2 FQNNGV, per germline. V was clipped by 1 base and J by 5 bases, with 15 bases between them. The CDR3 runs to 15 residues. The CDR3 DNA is TGTGCCAGCAGCTTAGTGGGGAGGGGGAACCACGAGCAGTACTTC. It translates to CASSLVGRGNHEQYF.

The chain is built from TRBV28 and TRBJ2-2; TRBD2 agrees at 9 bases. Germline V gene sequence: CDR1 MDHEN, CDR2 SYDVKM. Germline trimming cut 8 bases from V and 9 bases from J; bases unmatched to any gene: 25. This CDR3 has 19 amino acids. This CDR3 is CASSSAEWLAGRSFRELFF. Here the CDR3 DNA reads TGTGCCAGCTCATCAGCGGAGTGGCTAGCGGGGAGATCTTTTCGGGAGCTGTTTTTT. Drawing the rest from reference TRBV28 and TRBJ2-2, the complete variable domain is DVKVTQSSRYLVKRTGEKVFLECVQDMDHENMFWYRQDPGLGLRLIYFSYDVKMKEKGDIPEGYSVSREKKERFSLILESASTNQTSMYLCASSSAEWLAGRSFRELFFGEGSRLTVL.

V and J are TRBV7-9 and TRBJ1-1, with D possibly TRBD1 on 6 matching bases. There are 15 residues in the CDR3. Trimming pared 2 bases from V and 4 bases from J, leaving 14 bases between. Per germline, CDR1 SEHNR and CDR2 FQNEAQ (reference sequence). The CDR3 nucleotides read TGTGCCAGCAGCTTACTCAACGGGACACTCACTGAAGCTTTCTTT. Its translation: CASSLLNGTLTEAFF.

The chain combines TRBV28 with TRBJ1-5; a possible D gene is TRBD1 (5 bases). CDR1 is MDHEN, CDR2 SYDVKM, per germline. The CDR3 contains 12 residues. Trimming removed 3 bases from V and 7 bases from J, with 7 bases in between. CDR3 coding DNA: TGTGCCAGCAGTTTTGACAGACAGCCCCAGCATTTT. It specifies CASSFDRQPQHF. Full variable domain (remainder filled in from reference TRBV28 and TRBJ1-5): DVKVTQSSRYLVKRTGEKVFLECVQDMDHENMFWYRQDPGLGLRLIYFSYDVKMKEKGDIPEGYSVSREKKERFSLILESASTNQTSMYLCASSFDRQPQHFGDGTRLSIL.

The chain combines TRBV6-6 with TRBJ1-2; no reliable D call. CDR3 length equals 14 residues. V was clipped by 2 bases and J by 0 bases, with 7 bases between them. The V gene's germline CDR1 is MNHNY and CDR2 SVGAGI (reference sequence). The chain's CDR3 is CASSYRDTNYGYTF. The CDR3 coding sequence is TGTGCCAGCAGTTACCGCGATACTAACTATGGCTACACCTTC.

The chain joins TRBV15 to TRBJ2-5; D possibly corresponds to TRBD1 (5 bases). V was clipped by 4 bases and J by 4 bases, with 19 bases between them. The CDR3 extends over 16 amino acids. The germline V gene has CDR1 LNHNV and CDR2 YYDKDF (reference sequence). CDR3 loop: CATSNDGHPQGETQYF. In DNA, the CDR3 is TGTGCCACCAGCAACGACGGGCATCCCCAGGGAGAGACCCAGTACTTC. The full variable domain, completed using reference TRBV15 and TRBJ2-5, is DAMVIQNPRYQVTQFGKPVTLSCSQTLNHNVMYWYQQKSSQAPKLLFHYYDKDFNNEADTPDNFQSRRPNTSFCFLDIRSPGLGDTAMYLCATSNDGHPQGETQYFGPGTRLLVL.

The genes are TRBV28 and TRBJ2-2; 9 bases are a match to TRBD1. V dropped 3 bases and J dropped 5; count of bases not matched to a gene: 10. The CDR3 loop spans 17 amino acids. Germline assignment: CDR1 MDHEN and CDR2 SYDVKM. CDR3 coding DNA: TGTGCCAGCAGTTTGCCCGGACAGGGGAGTAGGACCGGGGAGCTGTTTTTT. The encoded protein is CASSLPGQGSRTGELFF.

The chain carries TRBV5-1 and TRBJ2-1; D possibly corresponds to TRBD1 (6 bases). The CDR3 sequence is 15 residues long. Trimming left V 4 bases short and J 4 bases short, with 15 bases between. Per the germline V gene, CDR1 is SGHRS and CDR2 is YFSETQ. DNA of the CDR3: TGCGCCAGCAGCCCGACGCCAGGGGAATACAATGAGCAGTTCTTC. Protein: CASSPTPGEYNEQFF.

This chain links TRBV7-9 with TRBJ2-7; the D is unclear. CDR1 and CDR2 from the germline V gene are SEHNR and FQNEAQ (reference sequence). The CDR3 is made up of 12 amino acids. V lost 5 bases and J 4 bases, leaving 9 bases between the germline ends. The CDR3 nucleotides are TGTGCCAGCAGCCCGAGTAGATACGAGCAGTACTTC. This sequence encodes CASSPSRYEQYF.

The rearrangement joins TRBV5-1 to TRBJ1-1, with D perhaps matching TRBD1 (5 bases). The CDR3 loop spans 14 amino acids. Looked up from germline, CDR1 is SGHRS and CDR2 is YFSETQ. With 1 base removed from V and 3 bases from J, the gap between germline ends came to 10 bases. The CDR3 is CASSLLGRDTEAFF. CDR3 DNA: TGCGCCAGCAGCTTGTTGGGCAGGGACACTGAAGCTTTCTTT.

CDR3 residues: CASSPPSVTGGYGYTF. The CDR3 DNA is TGTGCCAGCTCACCACCTTCCGTGACAGGGGGCTATGGCTACACCTTC. The chain joins TRBV18 to TRBJ1-2, with 9 nucleotides matching TRBD1. Germline CDR1 KGHSH, CDR2 LQKENI. V was clipped by 0 bases and J by 4 bases; unmatched bases: 6. The CDR3 has 16 amino acids.

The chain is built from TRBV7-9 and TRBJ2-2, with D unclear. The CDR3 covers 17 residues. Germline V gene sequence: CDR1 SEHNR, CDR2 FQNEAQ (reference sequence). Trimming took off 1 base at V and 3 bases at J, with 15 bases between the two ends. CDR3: CASSLGVLRDYTGELFF. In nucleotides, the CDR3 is TGTGCCAGCAGCTTAGGGGTTCTAAGAGACTACACCGGGGAGCTGTTTTTT.

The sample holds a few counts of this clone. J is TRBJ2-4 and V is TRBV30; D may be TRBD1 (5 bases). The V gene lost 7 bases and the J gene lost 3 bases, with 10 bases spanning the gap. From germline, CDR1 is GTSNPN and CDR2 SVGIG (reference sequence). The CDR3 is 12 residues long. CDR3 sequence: CAYTGYKNIQYF. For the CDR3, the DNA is TGTGCCTACACAGGTTACAAAAACATTCAGTACTTC. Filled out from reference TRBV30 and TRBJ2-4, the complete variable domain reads SQTIHQWPATLVQPVGSPLSLECTVEGTSNPNLYWYRQAAGRGLQLLFYSVGIGQISSEVPQNLSASRPQDRQFILSSKKLLLSDSGFYLCAYTGYKNIQYFGAGTRLSVL.

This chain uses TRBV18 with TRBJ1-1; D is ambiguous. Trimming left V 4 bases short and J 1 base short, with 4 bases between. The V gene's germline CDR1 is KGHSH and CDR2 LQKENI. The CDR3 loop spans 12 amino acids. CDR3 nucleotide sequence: TGTGCCAGCTCACTACAGAACACTGAAGCTTTCTTT. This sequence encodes CASSLQNTEAFF. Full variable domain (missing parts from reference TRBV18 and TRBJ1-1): NAGVMQNPRHLVRRRGQEARLRCSPMKGHSHVYWYRQLPEEGLKFMVYLQKENIIDESGMPKERFSAEFPKEGPSILRIQQVVRGDSAAYFCASSLQNTEAFFGQGTRLTVV.

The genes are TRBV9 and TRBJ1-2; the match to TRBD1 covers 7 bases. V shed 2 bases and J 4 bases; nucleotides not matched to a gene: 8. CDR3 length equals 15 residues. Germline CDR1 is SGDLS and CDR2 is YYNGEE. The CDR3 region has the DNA TGTGCCAGCAGCGTGGTAGGGACAGCCTTCTATGGCTACACCTTC. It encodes CASSVVGTAFYGYTF.